Listed below are T cell receptor beta chains from one sample, sequenced in a study of blood T cells in healthy people across ages. One entry per CDR3 protein, called by TCRdb with MiXCR from the 5' RACE reads. The sample contains 850,000 to 1,100,000 distinct CDR3 sequences, 35% to 40% of which appear only once. Specimen: blood. These receptor sequences come from a man aged 18 to 29 in good health. CDR3s leave out the opening cysteine and the closing phenylalanine or tryptophan.

v_gene: TRBV5-1
CDR3aa: ASSFGGDRQPQH

v_gene: TRBV14
CDR3aa: ASSQGLRTQY

v_gene: TRBV12-3/TRBV12-4
CDR3aa: ASSLEGVGTGELF

v_gene: TRBV10-3
CDR3aa: AISESREPGNQPRH

v_gene: TRBV6-5
CDR3aa: ASTSRGENTEAF

v_gene: TRBV2
CDR3aa: ASKRTSSDTQY

v_gene: TRBV12-3/TRBV12-4
CDR3aa: ASSIVGFPGYT

v_gene: TRBV14
CDR3aa: ASSQETAADTKY

v_gene: TRBV7-9
CDR3aa: ASSFSASRGDTQY

v_gene: TRBV7-2
CDR3aa: ASSLGQINNEQF

v_gene: TRBV7-2
CDR3aa: ANSLEGEYSCEQY

v_gene: TRBV27
CDR3aa: ASRRDSRYGYT

v_gene: TRBV11-2
CDR3aa: ASSTRVGAGAAFSTDTQY

v_gene: TRBV4-1
CDR3aa: ASSREIAYEQF

v_gene: TRBV9
CDR3aa: ASSFRRNPNTEAF

v_gene: TRBV9
CDR3aa: ASSDTGTGIGGYT

v_gene: TRBV12-3/TRBV12-4
CDR3aa: ASTLGHKKAF

v_gene: TRBV7-2
CDR3aa: ASSLVGGSSNQPQH

v_gene: TRBV20-1
CDR3aa: SASGGPGELF

v_gene: TRBV4-2
CDR3aa: ASSQGWTASSYNEQY

v_gene: TRBV4-1
CDR3aa: ASSPHGSYYNEQF

v_gene: TRBV7-9
CDR3aa: ASSLERTGELF

v_gene: TRBV2
CDR3aa: ASREQGIGAWTDTQY

v_gene: TRBV4-2
CDR3aa: ASSQVTVQETQY

v_gene: TRBV10-3
CDR3aa: AISVWRNEQF

v_gene: TRBV2
CDR3aa: ASREDSNYGYT

v_gene: TRBV11-2
CDR3aa: ASSLGDSPNTYEQY

v_gene: TRBV29-1
CDR3aa: SAPLGDRGTYEQF

v_gene: TRBV7-9
CDR3aa: ASSFPGLSTDTQY

v_gene: TRBV4-1
CDR3aa: ASSQDRQPNYGYT

v_gene: TRBV27
CDR3aa: ASSPYSGNQPQH

v_gene: TRBV12-5
CDR3aa: ASGLVENQGTQY

v_gene: TRBV12-3/TRBV12-4
CDR3aa: ASTPDPMEVPSTDTQY

v_gene: TRBV5-1
CDR3aa: ASSQSGTGSSEQF

v_gene: TRBV28
CDR3aa: ASSFGGGAADTQY

v_gene: TRBV20-1
CDR3aa: SAVPQMATSQY

v_gene: TRBV24-1
CDR3aa: ATSEGDSTINEQF

v_gene: TRBV20-1
CDR3aa: SVAGGIYEQY

v_gene: TRBV29-1
CDR3aa: SVGQGEPGAEAF

v_gene: TRBV12-3/TRBV12-4
CDR3aa: ASSLARRPSGGYT

v_gene: TRBV6-5
CDR3aa: ASTKRGGRGELF

v_gene: TRBV3-1
CDR3aa: ASSLRTSVDEQF

v_gene: TRBV9
CDR3aa: ASSVGQVERDTEAF

v_gene: TRBV7-8
CDR3aa: ASSLVFQGVSDTQY

v_gene: TRBV6-5
CDR3aa: ASSYSRPTDTQY

v_gene: TRBV6-5
CDR3aa: ASSYNQRGTTDTQY